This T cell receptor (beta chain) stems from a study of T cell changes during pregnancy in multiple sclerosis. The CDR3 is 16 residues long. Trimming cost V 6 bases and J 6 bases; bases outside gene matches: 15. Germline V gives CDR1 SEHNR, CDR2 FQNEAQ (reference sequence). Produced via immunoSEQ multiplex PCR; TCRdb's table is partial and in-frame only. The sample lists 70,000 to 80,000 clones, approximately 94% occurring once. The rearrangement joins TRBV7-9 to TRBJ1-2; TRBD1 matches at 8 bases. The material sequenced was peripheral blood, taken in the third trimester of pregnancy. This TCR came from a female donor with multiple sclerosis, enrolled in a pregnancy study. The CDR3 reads CASSFIQGVRPDGYTF. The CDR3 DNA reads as TGTGCCAGCAGTTTTATACAGGGGGTTAGACCAGATGGCTACACCTTC.